Shown below are 3 T cell receptor beta chains from a single sample sequenced in a study of vaccination effects on CD4 cells after COVID-19. Researchers isolated CD4+ T cells once 9 to 11 days of culture had elapsed. All participants had two doses of either the BNT162b2 or mRNA-1273 vaccine. Their antigens remain unidentified. TCRdb keeps only in-frame clones here, not all; method: immunoSEQ multiplex PCR. The sample holds tens of thousands of clones, around 70% seen once. The sequenced sample was CD4+ T cells from PBMCs cultured without peptide, obtained after COVID-19 vaccination. The source is a human donor who received a COVID-19 vaccine.

This sequence joins TRBV5-1 and TRBJ2-2, with 7 bases lining up with TRBD2. After removal of 2 bases from V and 3 bases from J, the junction contained 4 bases not matched to a gene. CDR3 length: 15 residues. Per germline, CDR1 SGHRS and CDR2 YFSETQ. Written as DNA, the CDR3 is TGCGCCAGCAGCTTAGCGGGGTTGGACACCGGGGAGCTGTTTTTT. Its translation is CASSLAGLDTGELFF.

This chain uses TRBV19 with TRBJ1-1; D is ambiguous. V was cut by 8 bases and J by 6 bases, with 13 bases left in between. Germline CDR1 and CDR2: LNHDA and SQIVND (reference sequence). The CDR3 consists of 12 residues. Here the CDR3 DNA reads TGTGCCAGTTCACCCCAATATGCTGAAGCTTTCTTT. Its translation: CASSPQYAEAFF.

This chain joins TRBV5-4 and TRBJ2-5; 9 bases align to TRBD2. The germline V gene has CDR1 SGHNT and CDR2 YYREEE (reference sequence). The CDR3 is 15 residues long. J lost 6 bases, V lost 3 bases, and 9 bases had no gene match. The CDR3 sequence: CASSSTSGSIKTQYF. Written as DNA, the CDR3 is TGTGCCAGCAGCTCCACTAGCGGGTCGATAAAGACCCAGTACTTC.